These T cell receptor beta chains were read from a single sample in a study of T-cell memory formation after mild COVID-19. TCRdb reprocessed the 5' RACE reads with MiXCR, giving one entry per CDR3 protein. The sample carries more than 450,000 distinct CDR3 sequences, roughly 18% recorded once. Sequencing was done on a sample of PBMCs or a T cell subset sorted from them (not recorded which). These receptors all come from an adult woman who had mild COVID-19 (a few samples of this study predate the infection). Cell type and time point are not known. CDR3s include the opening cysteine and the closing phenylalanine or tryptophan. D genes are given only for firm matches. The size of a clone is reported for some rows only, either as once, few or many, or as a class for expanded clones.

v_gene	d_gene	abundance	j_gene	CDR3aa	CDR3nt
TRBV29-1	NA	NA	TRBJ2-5	CSVARRAETQYF	TGCAGCGTTGCTCGCAGGGCTGAGACCCAGTACTTC
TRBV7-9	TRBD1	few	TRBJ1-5	CASSSTDRAGQPQHF	TGTGCCAGCAGCTCTACCGACAGGGCCGGCCAGCCCCAGCATTTT
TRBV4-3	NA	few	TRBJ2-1	CASSQDFTYNEQFF	TGCGCCAGCAGCCAAGATTTCACTTACAATGAGCAGTTCTTC
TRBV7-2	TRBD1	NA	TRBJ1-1	CASSGWDRNTEAFF	TGTGCCAGCAGCGGCTGGGACAGAAACACTGAAGCTTTCTTT
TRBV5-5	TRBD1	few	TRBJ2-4	CASSSLTGNLAKNIQYF	TGTGCCAGCAGCTCGTTGACAGGGAACCTAGCCAAAAACATTCAGTACTTC
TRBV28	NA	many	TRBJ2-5	CASSPQGRYQETQYF	TGTGCCAGCAGTCCGCAGGGGAGGTACCAAGAGACCCAGTACTTC
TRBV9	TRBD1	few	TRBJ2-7	CASSPNAGGKYEQYF	TGTGCCAGCAGCCCGAACGCAGGGGGTAAATACGAGCAGTACTTC
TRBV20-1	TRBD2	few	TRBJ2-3	CSAEREPSTDTQYF	TGCAGTGCTGAGCGGGAGCCAAGCACAGATACGCAGTATTTT
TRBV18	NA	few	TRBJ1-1	CASSPGTPESTEAFF	TGTGCCAGCTCACCCGGGACACCGGAAAGCACTGAAGCTTTCTTT
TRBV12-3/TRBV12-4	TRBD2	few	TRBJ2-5	CASSPRTSGGETQYF	TGTGCCAGCAGTCCCCGGACTAGCGGGGGAGAGACCCAGTACTTC
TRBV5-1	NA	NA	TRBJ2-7	CASSLGQHSYEQYF	TGCGCCAGCAGCTTGGGACAACATTCCTACGAGCAGTACTTC
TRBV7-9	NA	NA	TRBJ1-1	CASSPGRVEAFF	TGTGCCAGCAGCCCAGGCCGGGTTGAAGCTTTCTTT
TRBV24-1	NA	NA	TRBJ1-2	CATSDLHNYGYTF	TGTGCCACCAGTGATTTGCACAACTATGGCTACACCTTC
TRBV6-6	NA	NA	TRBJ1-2	CASSYPGPYGYTF	TGTGCCAGCAGTTACCCTGGACCGTATGGCTACACCTTC
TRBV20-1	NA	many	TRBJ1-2	CSANRDPGVYGYTF	TGCAGTGCTAACCGGGACCCCGGCGTCTATGGCTACACCTTC
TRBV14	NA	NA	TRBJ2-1	CASSQGVGVASYNEQFF	TGTGCCAGCAGCCAAGGTGTAGGAGTAGCTAGCTACAATGAGCAGTTCTTC
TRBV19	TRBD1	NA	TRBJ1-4	CATKDRGPSEKLFF	TGTGCCACCAAAGACAGGGGGCCTTCGGAAAAACTGTTTTTT
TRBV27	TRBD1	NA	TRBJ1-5	CASSLSPPGQGQIASNQPQHF	TGTGCCAGCAGTTTATCTCCTCCGGGACAGGGGCAAATCGCGAGCAATCAGCCCCAGCATTTT
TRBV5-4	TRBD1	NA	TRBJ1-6	CASSLWTGDNSPLHF	TGTGCCAGCAGCTTGTGGACAGGGGATAATTCACCCCTCCACTTT
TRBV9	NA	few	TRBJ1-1	CASSPGRQVNTEAFF	TGTGCCAGCAGCCCGGGGAGGCAGGTGAACACTGAAGCTTTCTTT
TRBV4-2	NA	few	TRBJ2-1	CASSQVLAEGGEQFF	TGTGCCAGCAGCCAAGTTCTAGCGGAGGGGGGTGAGCAGTTCTTC
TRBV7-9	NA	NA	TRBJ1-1	CASSVVGLNTEAFF	TGTGCCAGCAGCGTAGTTGGGTTGAACACTGAAGCTTTCTTT
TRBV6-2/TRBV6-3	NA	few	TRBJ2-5	CASGGVETQYF	TGTGCCAGCGGCGGAGTTGAGACCCAGTACTTC
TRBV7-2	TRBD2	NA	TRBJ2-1	CASSSRLAGGRVDEQFF	TGTGCCAGCAGCTCTCGACTAGCGGGGGGGCGCGTGGATGAGCAGTTCTTC
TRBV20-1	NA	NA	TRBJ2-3	CSGWREFTDTQYF	TGCAGTGGGTGGAGGGAGTTCACAGATACGCAGTATTTT
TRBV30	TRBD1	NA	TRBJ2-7	CAWSKRTGTGSYEQYF	TGTGCCTGGAGTAAGCGAACCGGGACAGGGTCCTACGAGCAGTACTTC
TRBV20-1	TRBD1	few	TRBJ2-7	CSARMVLGVQGAYEQYF	TGCAGTGCTAGAATGGTACTAGGTGTACAGGGGGCCTACGAGCAGTACTTC
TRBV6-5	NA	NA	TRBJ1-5	CASSYGGIGNQPQHF	TGTGCCAGCAGTTACGGGGGAATAGGCAATCAGCCCCAGCATTTT
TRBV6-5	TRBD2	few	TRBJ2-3	CASSYGGDTDTQYF	TGTGCCAGCAGTTACGGGGGGGACACAGATACGCAGTATTTT
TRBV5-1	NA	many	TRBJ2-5	CASSDPTELETQYF	TGCGCCAGCAGCGACCCGACAGAGCTCGAGACCCAGTACTTC
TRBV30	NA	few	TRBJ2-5	CASAWETQYF	TGTGCCTCTGCGTGGGAGACCCAGTACTTC
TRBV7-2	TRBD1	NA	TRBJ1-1	CASSAGRGTEAVF	TGTGCCAGCAGCGCAGGCAGGGGGACTGAAGCTGTCTTT
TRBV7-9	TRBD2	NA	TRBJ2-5	CASSLASGTAGWTQYF	TGTGCCAGCAGCTTAGCCAGCGGGACTGCCGGATGGACCCAGTACTTC
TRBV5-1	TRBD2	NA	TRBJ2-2	CASSYGTSGRGPGELFF	TGCGCCAGCAGTTACGGGACTAGCGGCCGGGGCCCCGGGGAGCTGTTTTTT
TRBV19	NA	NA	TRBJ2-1	CASRDWNSNEQFF	TGTGCCAGTCGGGATTGGAATAGCAATGAGCAGTTCTTC
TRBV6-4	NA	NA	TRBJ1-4	CASSSGGQDPEKLFF	TGTGCCAGCAGTTCCGGGGGACAAGACCCTGAAAAACTGTTTTTT
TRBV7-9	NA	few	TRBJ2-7	CASSLGRGYPKEQYF	TGTGCCAGCAGCTTGGGGCGGGGATACCCTAAGGAGCAGTACTTC
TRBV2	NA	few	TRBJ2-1	CASSGDISGDEQFF	TGTGCCAGCAGTGGGGACATTAGTGGCGATGAGCAGTTCTTC
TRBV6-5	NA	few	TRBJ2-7	CASSPLAAGLEYEQYF	TGTGCCAGCAGCCCTCTGGCCGCCGGATTAGAGTACGAGCAGTACTTC
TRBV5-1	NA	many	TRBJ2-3	CASSLVAERTDTQYF	TGCGCCAGCAGCTTGGTGGCGGAACGAACAGATACGCAGTATTTT
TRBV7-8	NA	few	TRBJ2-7	CASSSSNPGLPYEQYF	TGTGCCAGCAGCTCCTCTAACCCGGGACTTCCCTACGAGCAGTACTTC
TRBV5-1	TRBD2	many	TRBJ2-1	CASSPTSGALIGDEQFF	TGCGCCAGCAGCCCGACTAGCGGGGCCCTCATAGGCGATGAGCAGTTCTTC